The clone carrying this T cell receptor (beta chain) showed up just a few times. The CDR3 has 16 residues. The sample belongs to a study of blood T cell repertoires in COVID-19. Here immunoSEQ multiplex PCR was the method, and the copy in TCRdb shows in-frame clones only, minus some. The sample holds about 96,000 clones, over 60% seen once. Sequencing used peripheral blood. This chain joins TRBV21-1 and TRBJ1-5; the table assigns TRBD1, which was not confirmed against the DNA. TRBV21-1 is a documented pseudogene. This receptor was obtained from a middle-aged man who had recovered from COVID-19. The CDR3 here is CASSKVKAGNNQPQHF. CDR3 coding DNA: TGTGCCAGCAGCAAAGTTAAGGCAGGGAATAATCAGCCCCAGCATTTT.